This T cell receptor beta chain emerged from a study of monozygotic twins with inflammatory bowel disease. Notes on the study in general: Especially with disease activity, IBD patients shared fewer clonotypes with others than healthy twins did. Immunosuppressive treatment differences may have increased patient repertoire variability.

Template-switch reactions added UMIs with a 6-nucleotide sample barcode. For both chains, the TCRalpha and TCRbeta cDNA went through two nested PCRs of approximately 17 and 9 cycles. TCRdb re-called the 5' RACE reads and shows each CDR3 protein once, DNA omitted. In total, the table holds about 160,000 distinct CDR3 sequences. The germline V gene encodes CDR1 SGHTA and CDR2 FQGNSA. This CDR3 is 14 amino acids long. On this clonotype itself: Its antigen is as yet unknown.

The clonotype comes from a human donor with ulcerative colitis or Crohn's disease, or a healthy co-twin of an affected twin (not recorded which). Material for sequencing was blood. The rearrangement links TRBV7-2 to TRBJ2-7; no DNA is available, so the TRBD2 call from TCRdb remains unchecked. CDR3 residues: CASSSQTSDYEQYF.